These T cell receptor beta chains were read from a single sample in a study of response to subunit inactivated influenza vaccine. Via MiXCR, TCRdb re-called the RT-PCR reads, giving one row per CDR3 protein. The sample records 500,000 to 550,000 distinct CDR3 sequences, less than 8% being singletons. The sample consisted of PBMCs from blood, taken approximately 25 months after vaccination. All receptors derive from a man aged 50 to 69 who received an inactivated influenza vaccine. CDR3s leave out the opening cysteine and the closing phenylalanine or tryptophan.

TRBJ2-5 | TRBV5-6 | ASSSLGLEETQY
TRBJ2-3 | TRBV10-3 | AISDQAFTDTQY
TRBJ2-5 | TRBV24-1 | ATSSFAGGRETQY
TRBJ2-3 | TRBV7-3 | ASSGGTGSRADTQY
TRBJ2-1 | TRBV29-1 | SVVYGAIENEQF
TRBJ2-7 | TRBV29-1 | SVEDRGSYEQY
TRBJ1-3 | TRBV9 | ASSVRVGTIH
TRBJ2-7 | TRBV19 | ATPQTEPYEQY
TRBJ2-5 | TRBV4-2 | ASSHGGSQETQY
TRBJ1-5 | TRBV9 | ASSATGGDPPQH
TRBJ2-7 | TRBV7-2 | ASSLSGAHEQY
TRBJ1-1 | TRBV12-3/TRBV12-4 | ASSLSTDTEAF
TRBJ2-1 | TRBV9 | ASSPSGTFSYNEQF
TRBJ2-7 | TRBV5-6 | ASSLVRYDTSYEQY
TRBJ2-2 | TRBV29-1 | SVPNGYTGELF
TRBJ2-7 | TRBV25-1 | ASSQRENSYEQY
TRBJ2-1 | TRBV3-1 | ASTNGDREF
TRBJ1-3 | TRBV4-3 | ASSQERAPGNTIY
TRBJ2-5 | TRBV4-2 | ASSPRTSGEETQY
TRBJ2-1 | TRBV20-1 | SASGGGRYNEQF
TRBJ2-3 | TRBV20-1 | SVHDSGSMTDTQY
TRBJ2-1 | TRBV3-1 | ASSQVRRTSGFGNEQF
TRBJ2-7 | TRBV15 | ATSRVGRGREVGFEQY
TRBJ2-7 | TRBV10-3 | AISDVVERDEQY
TRBJ2-3 | TRBV7-8 | ASSADGRDTQY
TRBJ2-2 | TRBV6-1 | ASRHAQGATGELF
TRBJ2-5 | TRBV28 | ASRGTGVQETQY
TRBJ2-7 | TRBV28 | ASSLMWMAGTYEQY
TRBJ1-1 | TRBV29-1 | SGSQTTNTEAF
TRBJ2-5 | TRBV2 | ASSEGDRAWDPIQETQY
TRBJ2-3 | TRBV2 | ASSVGGYTDTQY
TRBJ2-2 | TRBV10-3 | AISGMNTGELF
TRBJ2-7 | TRBV7-9 | ASSPRLADEQY
TRBJ2-5 | TRBV29-1 | SVAAGGMETQY
TRBJ2-5 | TRBV10-1 | ASSDRTGQETQY
TRBJ1-1 | TRBV4-2 | ASSQQQGAKYEAF
TRBJ2-3 | TRBV5-1 | ASSLASSGRAPPTDTQY
TRBJ1-5 | TRBV18 | ASSREWDQPQH
TRBJ2-1 | TRBV2 | ASSGWDSSYNEQF
TRBJ2-7 | TRBV28 | ASSAPSAGSLYEQY
TRBJ2-3 | TRBV28 | ASSFPRGDTQY
TRBJ2-7 | TRBV6-5 | ASSYNGGTGEEQY
TRBJ1-6 | TRBV6-1 | ASSDRQGNNSPLH
TRBJ1-2 | TRBV5-6 | ASSLGVGYGYT
TRBJ2-3 | TRBV25-1 | ASSVGLSVTSTDTQY
TRBJ1-4 | TRBV5-4 | ASSTDRGNREKLF
TRBJ2-2 | TRBV6-1 | ASSRAKTANTGELF
TRBJ2-1 | TRBV7-3 | ASSRTGGLNEQF
TRBJ2-7 | TRBV28 | ASSSSRLTYEQY
TRBJ2-1 | TRBV10-2 | ASRRTGTEQF
TRBJ2-3 | TRBV19 | ASSRTLAGGSTDTQY
TRBJ2-6 | TRBV2 | ASSVARISGANVLT